The clone carrying this T cell receptor (beta chain) was counted a few times. This record comes from a study of blood T cells in healthy people across ages. Primed by a sample-barcoded 5' primer and a J-beta primer mix, a second PCR proceeded for 7 to 11 cycles. Via MiXCR, TCRdb re-called the 5' RACE reads, giving one row per CDR3 protein. The table records 550,000 to 800,000 distinct CDR3 sequences, about 21% of them present only once. The clonotype comes from a man between 70 and 80 years old in good health. Specimen: blood.

The chain's CDR3 is CASSRGDSRDEKLFF. CDR3 sequence (DNA): TGCGCCAGCAGCAGAGGGGACAGTAGAGATGAAAAACTGTTTTTT. V is TRBV5-1 and J is TRBJ1-4; 7 bases are shared with TRBD1. The CDR3 length is 15 residues. The V segment lost 4 bases and the J segment 6 bases; nucleotides outside the gene matches: 9. Germline lookup yields CDR1 SGHRS and CDR2 YFSETQ.